Listed below are T cell receptor beta chains from one sample, sequenced in a study of PD-1 blockade in classical Hodgkin lymphoma. Assay used: immunoSEQ multiplex PCR; TCRdb lists only in-frame clones, some missing. The sample holds tens of thousands of clones, under 95% seen once. The sample here was peripheral blood mononuclear cells (PBMCs), taken at baseline. The receptors were sampled from a human donor with classical Hodgkin lymphoma. Both conserved end residues are part of each CDR3. The D gene is left open where the match is weak. Some rows mark clone size as missing; the rest say once, few, many or name a class of expanded clone.

V gene	J gene	D gene	clone size	CDR3 protein	CDR3 DNA
TRBV29-1	TRBJ2-3	NA	NA	CSGEVDTQYF	TGCAGCGGTGAGGTAGATACGCAGTATTTT
TRBV7-8	TRBJ2-1	NA	NA	CAGSLGSGTGPEQFF	TGTGCCGGCAGCTTAGGATCCGGGACGGGCCCGGAGCAGTTCTTC
TRBV18	TRBJ2-7	NA	NA	CASSPDSSSYEQYF	TGTGCCAGCTCACCGGACAGTTCCTCCTACGAGCAGTACTTC
TRBV4-2	TRBJ2-7	TRBD2	NA	CASSQRISSGEGYEQYF	TGTGCCAGCAGCCAACGGATTTCTAGCGGGGAGGGATACGAGCAGTACTTC
TRBV5-6	TRBJ2-6	NA	NA	CASSSRGSGANVLTF	TGTGCCAGCAGCTCGAGGGGTTCTGGGGCCAACGTCCTGACTTTC
TRBV14	TRBJ1-2	NA	NA	CASSPNPTTFYGYTF	TGTGCCAGCAGCCCCAATCCGACCACCTTCTATGGCTACACCTTC
TRBV2	TRBJ2-7	NA	once	CASSGSRGEQYF	TGTGCCAGCAGTGGGAGCCGCGGCGAGCAGTACTTC
TRBV19	TRBJ2-5	NA	few	CASSPTGTRTQYF	TGTGCCAGTAGTCCAACCGGGACTCGGACCCAGTACTTC
TRBV28	TRBJ2-2	NA	NA	CASGSGELFF	TGTGCCTCCGGGTCGGGGGAGCTGTTTTTT
TRBV5-1	TRBJ1-1	NA	once	CASSDSGVEAFF	TGCGCCAGCAGCGATTCGGGGGTGGAAGCTTTCTTT
TRBV7-8	TRBJ1-1	NA	NA	CASSNFYGMNTEAFF	TGTGCCAGCAGCAATTTCTATGGGATGAACACTGAAGCTTTCTTT
TRBV6-1	TRBJ2-6	NA	NA	CAGAGSGANVLTF	TGTGCCGGAGCGGGCTCTGGGGCCAACGTCCTGACTTTC
TRBV29-1	TRBJ1-2	TRBD1	NA	CSVEDRRLYGYTF	TGCAGCGTCGAGGACAGGAGGCTGTATGGCTACACCTTC
TRBV5-1	TRBJ2-7	TRBD1	NA	CASSLAQGATYEQYF	TGCGCCAGCAGCTTGGCACAGGGGGCAACCTACGAGCAGTACTTC
TRBV6-1	TRBJ1-1	NA	NA	CASSEGIGLLNTEAFF	TGTGCCAGCAGTGAAGGGATTGGACTGCTGAACACTGAAGCTTTCTTT
TRBV9	TRBJ2-1	NA	NA	CASSGLSDRAYNEQFF	TGTGCCAGCAGCGGTTTGTCAGATCGGGCTTACAATGAGCAGTTCTTC
TRBV28	TRBJ2-3	TRBD2	NA	CASSHSRGEGLAGPSTDTQYF	TGTGCCAGCAGTCATTCTAGGGGGGAGGGACTAGCGGGACCTAGCACAGATACGCAGTATTTT
TRBV7-6	TRBJ2-5	NA	NA	CASREGAAFPQETQYF	TGTGCCAGCAGGGAGGGGGCAGCGTTCCCTCAAGAGACCCAGTACTTC
TRBV19	TRBJ1-3	TRBD1	once	CASSKQGASGNTIYF	TGTGCCAGTAGTAAACAGGGGGCCTCTGGAAACACCATATATTTT
TRBV7-9	TRBJ1-6	TRBD1	NA	CASSLTGTGRGSPLHF	TGTGCCAGCAGCTTGACCGGGACAGGGAGAGGTTCACCCCTCCACTTT
TRBV11-2	TRBJ2-3	NA	NA	CASSRAVLTSPTPTQYF	TGTGCCAGCAGTAGAGCGGTACTTACCTCCCCAACCCCCACGCAGTATTTT
TRBV18	TRBJ2-1	NA	NA	CASSPELGGNEQFF	TGTGCCAGCTCACCCGAACTAGGAGGCAATGAGCAGTTCTTC
TRBV7-7	TRBJ2-3	TRBD2	NA	CASSPIAGETDTQYF	TGTGCCAGCAGCCCTATAGCGGGAGAGACAGATACGCAGTATTTT
TRBV7-2	TRBJ2-7	NA	NA	CASSATSYEQYF	TGTGCCAGCAGCGCGACTTCCTACGAGCAGTACTTC
TRBV7-9	TRBJ1-2	NA	NA	CASSGEMGYTF	TGTGCCAGCAGCGGGGAGATGGGCTACACCTTC
TRBV9	TRBJ2-5	TRBD2	once	CASSVAGTSGPGTQYF	TGTGCCAGCAGCGTTGCCGGGACTAGCGGCCCAGGGACCCAGTACTTC
TRBV7-3	TRBJ2-3	TRBD2	NA	CASSLRASGSGDTQYF	TGTGCCAGCAGCCTGAGGGCTAGCGGGAGTGGGGATACGCAGTATTTT
TRBV21-1	TRBJ2-3	NA	NA	CASSKRQAFTDTQYF	TGTGCCAGCAGCAAACGACAGGCCTTCACAGATACGCAGTATTTT
TRBV13	TRBJ2-7	NA	NA	CASSSTGTPYEQYF	TGTGCCAGCAGCTCGACCGGGACACCCTACGAGCAGTACTTC
TRBV5-1	TRBJ1-1	TRBD1	NA	CASSLDSKGAATEAFF	TGCGCCAGCAGCTTGGACTCCAAGGGGGCCGCCACCGAAGCTTTCTTT
TRBV5-6	TRBJ2-7	TRBD2	NA	CASSLASSGSYEQYF	TGTGCCAGCAGCTTGGCCTCTAGCGGGAGCTACGAGCAGTACTTC
TRBV2	TRBJ2-3	TRBD1	NA	CASTDRGDTQYF	TGTGCCAGCACCGACAGGGGGGATACGCAGTATTTT
TRBV11-3	TRBJ2-1	TRBD1	NA	CASSSRDSYNEQFF	TGTGCCAGCAGCTCCCGGGACAGCTACAATGAGCAGTTCTTC
TRBV7-3	TRBJ1-3	NA	NA	CASSLDGLSGNTIYF	TGTGCCAGCAGCCTAGACGGGCTCTCTGGAAACACCATATATTTT
TRBV19	TRBJ1-4	NA	NA	CASSYRTDHNEKLFF	TGTGCCAGTAGCTACCGGACTGACCATAATGAAAAACTGTTTTTT
TRBV27	TRBJ2-7	NA	once	CASSFRQLTYEQYF	TGTGCCAGCAGTTTCCGGCAGCTTACCTACGAGCAGTACTTC
TRBV4-1	TRBJ2-3	TRBD2	NA	CASSQDPGLQSTDTQYF	TGCGCCAGCAGCCAGGATCCGGGACTACAAAGCACAGATACGCAGTATTTT
TRBV5-1	TRBJ2-1	NA	NA	CASTPQRAPYNEQFF	TGCGCCAGCACCCCCCAACGGGCGCCTTACAATGAGCAGTTCTTC
TRBV6-1	TRBJ2-5	NA	NA	CASSVETQYF	TGTGCCAGCAGTGTAGAGACCCAGTACTTC
TRBV19	TRBJ1-2	TRBD1	NA	CASSITDRAQTNYGYTF	TGTGCCAGTAGTATAACGGACAGGGCACAAACTAACTATGGCTACACCTTC
TRBV9	TRBJ1-1	NA	NA	CASSAIGGMNTEAFF	TGTGCCAGCAGCGCCATCGGGGGAATGAACACTGAAGCTTTCTTT
TRBV19	TRBJ1-4	NA	NA	CASSIEATNEKLFF	TGTGCCAGTAGTATAGAAGCAACTAATGAAAAACTGTTTTTT
TRBV19	TRBJ1-5	TRBD1	once	CATKTGTGGNSNQPQHF	TGTGCCACTAAAACCGGGACAGGGGGCAATAGCAATCAGCCCCAGCATTTT